This paragraph reports one T cell receptor (beta chain). In Seattle, patients joined the study during active infection and were tracked longitudinally. The repertoire was sequenced with immunoSEQ multiplex PCR; TCRdb's copy has only in-frame clones and lacks some. The table has approximately 200,000 clones, 80% to 90% seen once. The record originates from a study of blood T cell repertoires in COVID-19. The CDR3 length is 13 residues. Germline CDR1 LNHDA, CDR2 SQIVND (reference sequence). Trimming pared 1 base from V and 5 bases from J, leaving 7 bases between. The receptor was derived from a woman over 75 with COVID-19, enrolled during active disease. The sequenced sample was peripheral blood. This chain connects TRBV19 to TRBJ2-3; D gene uncertain. The CDR3 DNA is TGTGCCAGTAGTATAGGTTACAGAGATACGCAGTATTTT. Its protein is CASSIGYRDTQYF. The variable domain in full, completed from reference TRBV19 and TRBJ2-3, reads DGGITQSPKYLFRKEGQNVTLSCEQNLNHDAMYWYRQDPGQGLRLIYYSQIVNDFQKGDIAEGYSVSREKKESFPLTVTSAQKNPTAFYLCASSIGYRDTQYFGPGTRLTVL.